This TCR beta chain was observed in a study of identical twins. Points from the study as a whole: Alpha sequences out of frame and shared by twins had excess low generation probability.

This clonotype was observed a handful of times. Its antigen is still unknown. The CDR3 loop spans 14 amino acids. The germline V gene encodes CDR1 LNHNV and CDR2 YYDKDF (reference sequence). V was clipped by 9 bases and J by 0 bases; unmatched bases: 3. TCRdb re-analysed the 5' RACE reads in MiXCR, keeping a single row per CDR3 protein. The table records fewer than 350,000 distinct CDR3 sequences, under 9.5% of them present only once. This same sample was also part of a study on yellow fever vaccine responses in identical twins.

The origin of this receptor is a woman aged 18-35 years in good health. The sample taken for sequencing was memory (CD45RO+) T cells sorted from blood. This chain connects TRBV15 to TRBJ2-2, with TRBD2 matching 8 bases. The CDR3 spells CATSSGANTGELFF. The DNA for the CDR3 is TGTGCCACTAGTAGCGGGGCGAACACCGGGGAGCTGTTTTTT.